The 30 T cell receptor beta chains given below trace back to one sample, sequenced in a study of cytomegalovirus exposure and HLA in healthy donors. The primer mix had 60 Vbeta and 13 Jbeta primers. TCRdb keeps only in-frame clones here, not all; method: immunoSEQ multiplex PCR. The profile covers 95,000 to 100,000 clones, with 65% to 85% appearing a single time and about 1.9% taken by the ten largest. The specimen was PBMCs. The receptors derive from a woman aged 40-49 years in good health and CMV-seronegative.

This clone was observed a few times. The gene calls are TRBV5-6 and TRBJ2-3; 7 positions agree with TRBD2. Per germline, CDR1 SGHDT and CDR2 YYEEEE. This CDR3 region has 14 residues. The V segment lost 0 bases and the J segment 4 bases; nucleotides outside the gene matches: 2. CDR3 region: CASSLAGRADTQYF. DNA for the CDR3: TGTGCCAGCAGCTTGGCAGGGAGGGCAGATACGCAGTATTTT.

The chain couples TRBV2 to TRBJ1-1, with 7 bases identical to TRBD1. Germline assignment: CDR1 SNHLY and CDR2 FYNNEI. V gave up 11 bases and J gave up 0 bases; unmatched junction bases: 6. This CDR3 is 13 amino acids long. The CDR3 reads CAETGLVNTEAFF. CDR3 coding DNA: TGTGCCGAGACAGGGTTGGTGAACACTGAAGCTTTCTTT.

V usage is TRBV19 and J usage is TRBJ2-5; D call uncertain. The CDR3 is 12 amino acids. V lost 4 bases and J 4 bases, leaving 7 bases between the germline ends. Germline V gene sequence: CDR1 LNHDA, CDR2 SQIVND (reference sequence). CDR3 nucleotides: TGTGCCAGTAGTAACCCCGGAGAGACCCAGTACTTC. Translating gives CASSNPGETQYF.

A remark on this clone: The junction and the germline gene differ at one end; a read error may be behind it. The same CDR3 also results from other DNA sequences found in this sample. V is TRBV29-1 and J is TRBJ1-4; D call uncertain. CDR1 is SQVTM and CDR2 is ANQGSEA in the germline V gene. This CDR3 is built from 13 residues. CDR3 bases: TGCAGCGTTGTAGGCAGTAGGAGAGAAAAGCTGTTTTTT. Translating it yields CSVVGSRREKLFF.

This CDR3 reads CAISDLSTGSNSPLHF. The CDR3 region has the DNA TGTGCCATCAGTGATCTCTCGACAGGAAGTAATTCACCCCTCCACTTT. The rearrangement uses TRBV10-3 and TRBJ1-6, with a weak D call TRBD1 (6 bases). V lost 3 bases and J 6 bases, leaving 15 bases between the germline ends. Germline V lookup: CDR1 ENHRY, CDR2 SYGVKD. The CDR3 is 16 amino acids.

CDR3 sequence reads: CASSLQGGGEKLFF. The CDR3 bases are TGTGCCAGCAGCTTACAGGGGGGAGGTGAAAAACTGTTTTTT. The chain has TRBV11-2 and TRBJ1-4; TRBD1 agrees at 7 bases. The V gene end was trimmed by 2 bases and the J gene end by 7 bases; junction bases not matched to a gene: 4. Germline values: CDR1 SGHAT, CDR2 FQNNGV. The CDR3 is 14 amino acids.

This chain joins TRBV4-3 and TRBJ2-3; D not certain. The V end was cut by 0 bases, the J end by 2 bases, with 6 bases between. The CDR3 has 14 amino acids. Germline CDR1 LGHNA, CDR2 YSLEER. The CDR3 is CASSQEYFTDTQYF. The CDR3 DNA reads as TGCGCCAGCAGCCAAGAATATTTCACAGATACGCAGTATTTT.

This chain connects TRBV7-3 to TRBJ2-2; the match to TRBD2 covers 12 bases. J lost 5 bases, V lost 6 bases, and 7 bases had no gene match. Germline V gene lookup returns CDR1 SGHTA and CDR2 FQGTGA. The CDR3 is 16 residues long. In DNA form, the CDR3 reads TGTGCCAGCAGGTCACCGGGACTAGCGGGTACCGGGGAGCTGTTTTTT. Translating it yields CASRSPGLAGTGELFF.

The rearrangement joins TRBV4-1 to TRBJ2-1; unclear D gene. CDR1 is MGHRA, CDR2 YSYEKL, per germline. This CDR3 is 16 amino acids long. The V gene lost 0 bases and the J gene lost 8 bases, with 17 bases spanning the gap. The CDR3 protein is CASSQEFGTLGDEQFF. The CDR3 DNA sequence: TGCGCCAGCAGCCAAGAATTCGGAACCCTGGGCGATGAGCAGTTCTTC.

The chain links TRBV13 to TRBJ2-3, with 8 bases matching TRBD2. Germline V gene sequence: CDR1 PRHDT, CDR2 FYEKMQ (reference sequence). The V gene end was trimmed by 7 bases and the J gene end by 4 bases; junction bases not matched to a gene: 13. This CDR3 spans 16 amino acids. Here the CDR3 DNA reads TGTGCCAGCACAAGCCGGGGGGGCAAGTATCCAGATACGCAGTATTTT. Its protein is CASTSRGGKYPDTQYF.

The chain joins TRBV13 to TRBJ2-3; TRBD2 might be the D (6 bases). Trimming removed 2 bases at V and 4 bases at J, with 16 bases between. This CDR3 spans 16 amino acids. Per germline, CDR1 PRHDT and CDR2 FYEKMQ (reference sequence). In DNA, the CDR3 is TGTGCCAGCAGCTTAAAGTCGGGACTGGCCGCAGATACGCAGTATTTT. It translates to CASSLKSGLAADTQYF.

The chain is built from TRBV7-8 and TRBJ1-6; D is undetermined. CDR1 is SGHVS and CDR2 is FQNEAQ in the germline V gene. The ends were cut back, 1 base at V and 8 bases at J, with 12 bases in the middle. The CDR3 sequence is 15 residues long. The CDR3 loop reads CASSLDVGRHSPLHF. In DNA form, the CDR3 reads TGTGCCAGCAGCTTAGATGTGGGGAGGCATTCACCCCTCCACTTT.

The chain employs TRBV6-6 and TRBJ2-1; 8 bases agree with TRBD1. Trimming took 7 bases from V and 0 from J; bases not matched to a gene: 5. The CDR3 sequence is 15 residues long. Germline assignment: CDR1 MNHNY and CDR2 SVGAGI (reference sequence). CDR3 DNA sequence: TGTGCCAGCATTTCGACAGGGGACTCCTACAATGAGCAGTTCTTC. Protein sequence: CASISTGDSYNEQFF.

This clone appeared once. The V gene is TRBV2, the J gene TRBJ2-2, with 7 bases fitting TRBD2. Germline loops: CDR1 SNHLY, CDR2 FYNNEI. The J segment lost 1 base and the V segment lost 5 bases, leaving 7 bases of the junction unmatched. This CDR3 comprises 16 residues. The CDR3: CASSLGGSENTGELFF. The CDR3 DNA is TGTGCCAGCAGTCTCGGGGGGTCGGAGAACACCGGGGAGCTGTTTTTT.

This clone was observed a single time. The chain combines TRBV30 with TRBJ1-1; tentative D call: TRBD1 (5 bases). The length of the CDR3 is 13 residues. V gave up 3 bases and J gave up 6 bases, with 14 bases separating them. Germline loops: CDR1 GTSNPN, CDR2 SVGIG (reference sequence). The CDR3 loop reads CAWSRGAAPEAFF. CDR3 sequence (DNA): TGTGCCTGGAGCCGCGGGGCTGCCCCTGAAGCTTTCTTT. The full variable domain, completed using reference TRBV30 and TRBJ1-1, is SQTIHQWPATLVQPVGSPLSLECTVEGTSNPNLYWYRQAAGRGLQLLFYSVGIGQISSEVPQNLSASRPQDRQFILSSKKLLLSDSGFYLCAWSRGAAPEAFFGQGTRLTVV.

This clone was recorded only once. The V and J genes are TRBV19 and TRBJ1-5; TRBD1 matches at 7 bases. The germline V gene has CDR1 LNHDA and CDR2 SQIVND (reference sequence). Losses at the gene ends were 7 bases for V and 0 bases for J; bases not matched to a gene: 15. This CDR3 comprises 18 residues. The CDR3 reads CASTFRPTGIYSNQPQHF. The CDR3 region has the DNA TGTGCCAGTACCTTCCGACCGACAGGGATATATAGCAATCAGCCCCAGCATTTT.

V is TRBV5-1 and J is TRBJ2-6, with 11 bases matching TRBD1. The CDR3 contains 21 residues. Trimming at V came to 4 bases and at J to 4 bases, leaving 19 bases not matched to a gene. CDR1 is SGHRS and CDR2 is YFSETQ in the germline V gene. CDR3 DNA: TGCGCCAGCAGCGCCGGTGGGAAACCGGGACAGGGGGTGTGGGGGGCCAACGTCCTGACTTTC. Translated: CASSAGGKPGQGVWGANVLTF. Variable domain in full (rest from reference TRBV5-1 and TRBJ2-6): KAGVTQTPRYLIKTRGQQVTLSCSPISGHRSVSWYQQTPGQGLQFLFEYFSETQRNKGNFPGRFSGRQFSNSRSEMNVSTLELGDSALYLCASSAGGKPGQGVWGANVLTFGAGSRLTVL.

This clone was found a few times. CDR3: CASSFTGGEAFF. Written as DNA, the CDR3 is TGCGCCAGCAGCTTCACGGGTGGTGAAGCTTTCTTT. V is TRBV5-1 and J is TRBJ1-1; no definite D call. With 2 bases removed from V and 7 bases from J, the gap between germline ends came to 9 bases. Germline assignment: CDR1 SGHRS and CDR2 YFSETQ. This CDR3 comprises 12 residues.

The genes are TRBV7-6 and TRBJ2-7, with D unresolved. Germline loops: CDR1 SGHVS, CDR2 FNYEAQ. This CDR3 spans 13 amino acids. The V and J ends lost 4 bases and 5 bases respectively, with 12 bases between them. The CDR3 nucleotides are TGTGCCAGCAGCTCTGGGTTGAGGAACGAGCAGTACTTC. This gives the protein CASSSGLRNEQYF. The whole variable domain, remainder taken from reference TRBV7-6 and TRBJ2-7, is GAGVSQSPRYKVTKRGQDVALRCDPISGHVSLYWYRQALGQGPEFLTYFNYEAQQDKSGLPNDRFSAERPEGSISTLTIQRTEQRDSAMYRCASSSGLRNEQYFGPGTRLTVT.

The chain recombines TRBV11-2 with TRBJ2-3, with 7 bases fitting TRBD1. The CDR3 consists of 16 residues. V shed 1 base, J shed 4 bases, and the junction held 8 bases outside the gene matches. Germline CDR1 SGHAT, CDR2 FQNNGV. The CDR3 loop reads CASSLGRGLGPDTQYF. The CDR3 DNA reads as TGTGCCAGCAGCTTAGGTAGGGGGCTCGGCCCAGATACGCAGTATTTT.

The V call is TRBV9, the J call TRBJ1-2, with D unclear. Germline CDR1 reads SGDLS; CDR2 reads YYNGEE. V lost 4 bases and J lost 6, with 13 bases in between. CDR3 length: 13 residues. The CDR3 DNA reads as TGTGCCAGCAGCTCAGGAGGGTATCATGGCTACACCTTC. Its protein product is CASSSGGYHGYTF.

The J gene is TRBJ2-1, the V gene TRBV10-3; 12 bases are shared with TRBD2. CDR1 is ENHRY, CDR2 SYGVKD, per germline. J gave up 4 bases and V 2 bases, and 3 bases lay outside the gene matches. This CDR3 has 16 residues. In DNA form, the CDR3 reads TGTGCCATCAGTGAGGCTAGCGGGGGGGGGTACAATGAGCAGTTCTTC. It codes for CAISEASGGGYNEQFF.

This chain joins TRBV29-1 and TRBJ1-1; 7 nucleotides align to TRBD1. The junction had 6 bases not matched to a gene; V was cut back by 2 bases and J by 3 bases. CDR1 SQVTM and CDR2 ANQGSEA come from the germline V gene. There are 14 residues in the CDR3. CDR3 sequence reads: CSVEPRDSYTEAFF. CDR3 nucleotide sequence: TGCAGCGTTGAACCCAGGGACAGCTACACTGAAGCTTTCTTT.

The chain joins TRBV4-3 to TRBJ2-7; 8 nucleotides align to TRBD1. V shed 0 bases, J shed 1 base, and the junction held 5 bases outside the gene matches. This CDR3 is built from 16 residues. The germline V gene encodes CDR1 LGHNA and CDR2 YSLEER. CDR3 sequence reads: CASSQDRGQVSYEQYF. As DNA, the CDR3 is TGCGCCAGCAGCCAAGATAGGGGACAGGTTTCCTACGAGCAGTACTTC.

V usage is TRBV27 and J usage is TRBJ2-3, with TRBD1 identical over 8 bases. J lost 1 base, V lost 6 bases, and 9 bases had no gene match. Germline CDR1 is MNHEY and CDR2 is SMNVEV (reference sequence). This CDR3 is built from 16 residues. The CDR3 nucleotides are TGTGCCAGCAGGACACAGGGGGTCGAGGGCACAGATACGCAGTATTTT. It specifies CASRTQGVEGTDTQYF.

The chain links TRBV19 to TRBJ2-7, with TRBD2 as a possible D gene (6 bases). Trimming stripped 9 bases from V and 3 bases from J, with 15 bases between. CDR1 LNHDA and CDR2 SQIVND come from the germline V gene (reference sequence). The CDR3 runs 13 residues. The CDR3 spells CASRDSEGYEQYF. CDR3 DNA: TGTGCCAGCCGGGACTCCGAAGGCTACGAGCAGTACTTC. The full variable domain, with the rest looked up from reference TRBV19 and TRBJ2-7, is DGGITQSPKYLFRKEGQNVTLSCEQNLNHDAMYWYRQDPGQGLRLIYYSQIVNDFQKGDIAEGYSVSREKKESFPLTVTSAQKNPTAFYLCASRDSEGYEQYFGPGTRLTVT.

J is TRBJ2-2 and V is TRBV27; TRBD1 matches at 8 bases. CDR3 length equals 16 residues. The ends lost 6 bases at V and 4 bases at J; junction bases unmatched: 10. Per the germline V gene, CDR1 is MNHEY and CDR2 is SMNVEV (reference sequence). CDR3 DNA sequence: TGTGCCAGCAGGAGGCAGGGGGCGCGGGGCACCGGGGAGCTGTTTTTT. It translates to CASRRQGARGTGELFF.

This clone was picked up a small number of times. The rearrangement joins TRBV28 to TRBJ1-5; D is unclear. CDR3 size: 16 residues. V was shortened by 2 bases and J by 0 bases, with 11 bases between the two germline ends. Germline V gene sequence: CDR1 MDHEN, CDR2 SYDVKM. Here the CDR3 reads CASSLEVAPSNQPQHF. The CDR3 DNA reads as TGTGCCAGCAGTTTAGAGGTGGCGCCTAGCAATCAGCCCCAGCATTTT.

V and J are TRBV6-1 and TRBJ1-3; D call uncertain. CDR3 size: 15 residues. Germline CDR1 reads MNHNS; CDR2 reads SASEGT. Between the trimmed V and J ends, which lost 1 base and 9 bases, there was a span of 16 bases. The CDR3 loop reads CASSEGLPGRSTIYF. Written as DNA, the CDR3 is TGTGCCAGCAGTGAAGGGTTACCCGGCCGGAGCACCATATATTTT.

V gene TRBV9 combines with J gene TRBJ2-7; 8 nucleotides line up with TRBD1. CDR1 is SGDLS, CDR2 YYNGEE, per germline. The CDR3 totals 15 residues. V gave up 2 bases and J gave up 7 bases; unmatched junction bases: 11. CDR3 amino acids: CASSVSAQGAREQYF. The DNA for the CDR3 is TGTGCCAGCAGCGTTTCCGCGCAGGGGGCCAGAGAGCAGTACTTC.